These 24 T cell receptor beta chains originate from one sample sequenced in a study of regulatory T cells in long-lasting Graves disease. The time point denotes: newly diagnosed GD, antithyroid drugs for less than 3 months. RNA from PBMCs was the source of the TCR library. Arm-PCR of CDR3 regions and iRepertoire HTBI primers were used to build TCR beta libraries. TCRdb ran MiXCR on the multiplex PCR reads and lists one entry per CDR3 protein. The table has some 230,000 distinct CDR3 sequences, about 18% seen once. The source was peripheral blood mononuclear cells (PBMCs), collected at new diagnosis, from a patient treated with antithyroid drugs. The source of these receptors is a female donor with Graves disease.

This clonotype was seen ten or more times. V gene TRBV2 combines with J gene TRBJ2-5, with TRBD2 identical over 8 bases. V lost 2 bases, J lost 2 bases, and 1 base stayed unmatched. The V gene's germline CDR1 is SNHLY and CDR2 FYNNEI. There are 14 residues in the CDR3. The CDR3 DNA is TGTGCCAGCAGTGAACTAGCGGGTCAAGAGACCCAGTACTTC. Protein: CASSELAGQETQYF.

The rearrangement links TRBV5-1 to TRBJ2-5; 8 bases match TRBD1. V lost 0 bases to trimming and J lost 5 bases; unmatched junction nucleotides: 9. The CDR3 length is 16 residues. CDR1 and CDR2 from the germline V gene are SGHRS and YFSETQ. The CDR3 region is CASSLGVSGGTETQYF. CDR3 DNA sequence: TGCGCCAGCAGCTTGGGCGTCTCAGGGGGCACGGAGACCCAGTACTTC.

Concerning this clonotype: Possible read error: a much larger clone is one base away. The CDR3 sequence: CAISAEPADTEAFF. CDR3 nucleotides: TGTGCCATCAGTGCCGAACCAGCGGATACTGAAGCTTTCTTT. V is TRBV10-3 and J is TRBJ1-1; the D is unclear. The CDR3 consists of 14 residues. Germline CDR1 is ENHRY and CDR2 is SYGVKD. The germline V and J ends were trimmed by 4 bases and 5 bases, with 14 bases remaining between them.

This clonotype was detected many times. The chain carries TRBV6-1 and TRBJ1-5; no reliable D call. This CDR3 region has 12 residues. Trimming shortened V by 6 bases and J by 5 bases, and 8 bases separated the two germline ends. Germline values: CDR1 MNHNS, CDR2 SASEGT. CDR3 amino acids: CASSDGHQPQHF. The CDR3 DNA follows: TGTGCCAGCAGCGACGGTCATCAGCCCCAGCATTTT.

This clonotype has a count of ten or more. This chain links TRBV20-1 with TRBJ1-2; no clear D. CDR3 length equals 13 residues. V lost 0 bases and J 5 bases, leaving 10 bases between the germline ends. CDR1 and CDR2 (germline): DFQATT, SNEGSKA (reference sequence). The CDR3 spells CSARDFVRYGYTF. The DNA of the CDR3 is TGCAGTGCTAGAGACTTTGTTCGGTATGGCTACACCTTC.

This clonotype was detected ten times or more. The chain recombines TRBV3-1 with TRBJ2-1; possible D gene TRBD2, 7 bases. Trimming pared 4 bases from V and 8 bases from J, leaving 15 bases between. This CDR3 contains 14 residues. Germline V gives CDR1 LGHDT, CDR2 YNNKEL (reference sequence). The CDR3 coding sequence is TGTGCCAGCAGCCGAGAGGGGGGGTGGGATGAGCAGTTCTTC. Translating it yields CASSREGGWDEQFF.

The chain employs TRBV11-3 and TRBJ1-1; 11 bases match TRBD1. The CDR3 extends over 17 amino acids. The V segment lost 3 bases and the J segment 0 bases; nucleotides outside the gene matches: 6. Per germline, CDR1 SGHNT and CDR2 YENEEA. In DNA, the CDR3 is TGTGCCAGCAGCTTGGGGACAGGGGGGGATCTGAACACTGAAGCTTTCTTT. As protein: CASSLGTGGDLNTEAFF. The whole variable domain, filled in from reference TRBV11-3 and TRBJ1-1, reads EAGVVQSPRYKIIEKKQPVAFWCNPISGHNTLYWYLQNLGQGPELLIRYENEEAVDDSQLPKDRFSAERLKGVDSTLKIQPAELGDSAVYLCASSLGTGGDLNTEAFFGQGTRLTVV.

This clonotype was seen many times. The chain employs TRBV5-4 and TRBJ2-1; 8 bases are a match to TRBD1. Trimming at V came to 4 bases and at J to 5 bases, leaving 11 bases not matched to a gene. Germline values: CDR1 SGHNT, CDR2 YYREEE (reference sequence). This CDR3 spans 16 amino acids. CDR3 sequence (DNA): TGTGCCAGCAGCCCGCTCGCGGGACAGGCTAACAATGAGCAGTTCTTC. The encoded protein is CASSPLAGQANNEQFF.

Points on this clonotype: This may be a read error: a much more frequent sequence differs by one nucleotide. The genes are TRBV14 and TRBJ2-5, with D perhaps matching TRBD2 (6 bases). The germline CDR1 and CDR2 sequences are SGHDN and FVKESK. The CDR3 has 17 residues. CDR3 nucleotide sequence: TGTGCCAGCAGCCAAGCCCATCTCCGGGGGAGCCAAGAGACCCACTACTTC. Protein: CASSQAHLRGSQETHYF.

This clonotype was recorded many times. The chain couples TRBV6-2 or TRBV6-3 to TRBJ2-3; D may be TRBD1 or TRBD2 (5 bases each). Looked up from germline, CDR1 is MNHEY and CDR2 is SVGEGT. CDR3 length: 15 residues. V shed 5 bases and J shed 2 bases, with 14 bases lying between them. DNA of the CDR3: TGTGCCAGCAGTCCCGGGACGGAACACACAGATACGCAGTATTTT. Encoded protein: CASSPGTEHTDTQYF.

This clonotype came up many times. This chain links TRBV4-3 with TRBJ2-1, with 9 bases that match TRBD2. After removal of 4 bases from V and 3 bases from J, the junction contained 7 bases not matched to a gene. The CDR3 is made up of 16 amino acids. Germline V lookup: CDR1 LGHNA, CDR2 YSLEER. This CDR3 reads CASSRTTSGLYNEQFF. The CDR3 DNA reads TGCGCCAGCAGCCGCACGACTAGCGGCCTCTACAATGAGCAGTTCTTC.

The V gene is TRBV3-1, the J gene TRBJ2-5; weak D call: TRBD2 (5 bases). Trimming left V 1 base short and J 11 bases short, with 17 bases between. CDR3 length: 14 residues. Germline values: CDR1 LGHDT, CDR2 YNNKEL (reference sequence). The CDR3 nucleotides read TGTGCCAGCAGCCAAGGACCTTCTAAAAGGGAGCAGTACTTC. Protein product: CASSQGPSKREQYF.

Comments on this clonotype: A far larger clone is a single base away, which makes a read error likely. A read error is likely, as this CDR3 ends without the conserved phenylalanine or tryptophan. The V and J genes are TRBV7-3 and TRBJ2-5; weak D call: TRBD1 (5 bases). The germline V and J ends were trimmed by 2 bases and 5 bases, with 12 bases remaining between them. The germline V gene encodes CDR1 SGHTA and CDR2 FQGTGA. The CDR3 has 14 amino acids. The DNA of the CDR3 is TGTGCCAGCAGCTTAGGGGCAGGGCGGGAGACCCAGTACCTC. Translated, it gives CASSLGAGRETQYL.

This clonotype occurred a few times. The rearrangement links TRBV4-1 to TRBJ2-5; the D is unclear. Between the trimmed V and J ends, which lost 1 base and 3 bases, there was a span of 15 bases. There are 16 residues in the CDR3. The germline gives CDR1 MGHRA, CDR2 YSYEKL. CDR3 amino acids: CASSQGPGRTEETQYF. DNA for the CDR3: TGCGCCAGCAGCCAAGGGCCAGGCAGGACGGAAGAGACCCAGTACTTC.

This clonotype has ten or more counts. The chain links TRBV2 to TRBJ2-1, with 7 bases lining up with TRBD1. J lost 4 bases, V lost 6 bases, and 6 bases had no gene match. The CDR3 contains 14 residues. In germline, CDR1 is SNHLY, CDR2 FYNNEI. CDR3 sequence reads: CASREDRTYNEQFF. The CDR3 region has the DNA TGTGCCAGCAGGGAGGACAGGACATACAATGAGCAGTTCTTC.

This clonotype occurred many times. The V and J genes are TRBV15 and TRBJ1-3; D remains ambiguous. This CDR3 comprises 16 residues. Per the germline V gene, CDR1 is LNHNV and CDR2 is YYDKDF (reference sequence). V lost 6 bases to trimming and J lost 0 bases, with 15 bases between them. CDR3: CATSFTRLVSGNTIYF. The CDR3 DNA reads as TGTGCCACCAGTTTCACCAGGCTGGTCTCTGGAAACACCATATATTTT. The variable domain in full, with the rest retrieved from reference TRBV15 and TRBJ1-3, is DAMVIQNPRYQVTQFGKPVTLSCSQTLNHNVMYWYQQKSSQAPKLLFHYYDKDFNNEADTPDNFQSRRPNTSFCFLDIRSPGLGDTAMYLCATSFTRLVSGNTIYFGEGSWLTVV.

There are a few counts of this clonotype. A clone one base away is much larger, so this may be a read error. The rearrangement joins TRBV11-3 to TRBJ2-2, with D uncertain. Germline V lookup: CDR1 SGHNT, CDR2 YENEEA. Trimming removed 1 base from V and 6 bases from J, with 6 bases in between. This CDR3 is 13 amino acids long. CDR3 nucleotides: TGTGCCAGCAGCTTAGTGTCGTCCGGGGAGCTGTTTTTT. Protein product: CASSLVSSGELFF. Filled out from reference TRBV11-3 and TRBJ2-2, the complete variable domain reads EAGVVQSPRYKIIEKKQPVAFWCNPISGHNTLYWYLQNLGQGPELLIRYENEEAVDDSQLPKDRFSAERLKGVDSTLKIQPAELGDSAVYLCASSLVSSGELFFGEGSRLTVL.

This clonotype was recorded many times. This sequence joins TRBV11-2 and TRBJ2-5; 7 nucleotides match TRBD2. CDR3 length: 16 residues. Per germline, CDR1 SGHAT and CDR2 FQNNGV. The ends lost 3 bases at V and 5 bases at J; junction bases unmatched: 12. Written as DNA, the CDR3 is TGTGCCAGCAGCTTCCCGGGACTACCTATTTGGGAGACCCAGTACTTC. Its translation is CASSFPGLPIWETQYF.

Concerning this clonotype itself: It is likely a read error: a sequence one base away is far more abundant. The V gene is TRBV11-3, the J gene TRBJ2-3; D is possibly TRBD1 (5 bases). Judging by the DNA end, TRBJ2-5 fits better; the J call may be wrong. From germline, CDR1 is SGHNT and CDR2 YENEEA. CDR3 length: 14 amino acids. CDR3 residues: CASSLGDSEETQYF. CDR3 DNA sequence: TGTGCCAGCAGCTTAGGTGACAGTGAGGAGACCCAGTACTTC.

This clonotype was found a few times. V usage is TRBV20-1 and J usage is TRBJ2-4; D unclear. CDR1 is DFQATT, CDR2 SNEGSKA, per germline (reference sequence). V was trimmed by 0 bases and J by 8 bases, leaving 11 bases between them. This CDR3 region has 13 residues. The chain's CDR3 is CSARDIGEDIQYF. The DNA for the CDR3 is TGCAGTGCTAGAGATATAGGCGAGGACATTCAGTACTTC.

This clonotype showed up many times. V usage is TRBV3-1 and J usage is TRBJ2-7; maybe TRBD1 (5 bases). The CDR3 sequence is 11 residues long. Germline V gives CDR1 LGHDT, CDR2 YNNKEL (reference sequence). The V end was cut by 4 bases, the J end by 6 bases, with 7 bases between. CDR3 nucleotide sequence: TGTGCCAGCAGCCGGGGCGGCGAGCAGTACTTC. This codes for CASSRGGEQYF.

The table lists this clonotype with many counts. This rearrangement joins TRBV7-3 to TRBJ2-1; 11 positions agree with TRBD2. The V gene's germline CDR1 is SGHTA and CDR2 FQGTGA. The CDR3 has 17 residues. Trimming removed 3 bases from V and 6 bases from J; junction bases left unmatched: 10. The CDR3 spells CASSFTSGRSDINEQFF. Here the CDR3 DNA reads TGTGCCAGCAGCTTCACTAGCGGGAGATCAGATATCAATGAGCAGTTCTTC. The entire variable domain, with the rest obtained from reference TRBV7-3 and TRBJ2-1, is as follows: GAGVSQTPSNKVTEKGKYVELRCDPISGHTALYWYRQSLGQGPEFLIYFQGTGAADDSGLPNDRFFAVRPEGSVSTLKIQRTERGDSAVYLCASSFTSGRSDINEQFFGPGTRLTVL.

In this sample, this clonotype turned up many times. The V and J genes are TRBV12-3 or TRBV12-4 and TRBJ2-7; 7 bases agree with TRBD1. CDR3 length: 15 amino acids. V lost 5 bases, J lost 4 bases, and 11 bases stayed unmatched. This CDR3 reads CASSPDYRGRYEQYF. The CDR3 DNA reads TGTGCCAGCAGTCCTGATTACAGGGGACGGTACGAGCAGTACTTC.

This clonotype was detected a few times. This chain joins TRBV18 and TRBJ2-3, with 9 nucleotides matching TRBD2. The J segment lost 8 bases and the V segment lost 5 bases, leaving 8 bases of the junction unmatched. Germline CDR1 is KGHSH and CDR2 is LQKENI. The CDR3 length is 14 residues. DNA of the CDR3: TGTGCCAGCTCAGCGACTAGCGGAGATGGTACGCAGTATTTT. Its protein product is CASSATSGDGTQYF.